What follows are 8 T cell receptor beta chains derived from one specimen sequenced in a study of OX40 agonist ivuxolimab in advanced cancers. Profiling relied on immunoSEQ multiplex PCR, and the TCRdb table lists in-frame clones only, not all of them. Of about 33,000 clones in the sample, over 65% are singletons; the top ten hold roughly 12%. The sample here was CD4+ or CD8+ T cells sorted from blood, taken in a trial of the OX40 agonist ivuxolimab. The receptors were sampled from an adult with an advanced solid tumor such as melanoma, head and neck, liver or kidney cancer.

The genes are TRBV27 and TRBJ2-2, with D perhaps TRBD1 or TRBD2 (5 bases each). The CDR3 sequence is 14 residues long. V was pared by 8 bases and J by 6 bases, with 16 bases between. Looked up from germline, CDR1 is MNHEY and CDR2 is SMNVEV (reference sequence). This CDR3 is CASSLPGRAGELFF. In DNA form, the CDR3 reads TGTGCCAGCTCTCTTCCGGGACGAGCCGGGGAGCTGTTTTTT.

The chain employs TRBV21-1 and TRBJ1-1; the table's D call, TRBD1, has no DNA check behind it. TRBV21-1 is a recognized pseudogene. The CDR3 runs to 15 residues. CDR3 in amino acids: CATRTGLLENTEAFF. The DNA of the CDR3 is TGTGCCACTCGAACAGGGTTGCTGGAAAACACTGAAGCTTTCTTT.

DNA for the CDR3: TGTGCCAGCAGCGTAGATGGAAGGGCTGAAAAACTGTTTTTT. Translation: CASSVDGRAEKLFF. This chain connects TRBV9 to TRBJ1-4; D remains ambiguous. Germline assignment: CDR1 SGDLS and CDR2 YYNGEE. The CDR3 has 14 residues. V lost 0 bases, J lost 7 bases, and 10 bases lay in between.

This chain uses TRBV5-1 with TRBJ2-2; D is possibly TRBD2 (6 bases). Germline CDR1 SGHRS, CDR2 YFSETQ. V gave up 0 bases and J gave up 6 bases, with 12 bases separating them. The length of the CDR3 is 15 residues. The CDR3 reads CASSLVASASGELFF. The CDR3 nucleotides are TGCGCCAGCAGCTTGGTCGCTAGCGCTTCCGGGGAGCTGTTTTTT.

This clone has only a few counts. The chain employs TRBV2 and TRBJ1-5; TRBD1 might be the D (5 bases). The length of the CDR3 is 14 residues. Looked up from germline, CDR1 is SNHLY and CDR2 is FYNNEI. The V end lost 8 bases, the J end lost 3 bases, and 14 bases lay between the germline ends. The CDR3 region is CASGFGHTNQPQHF. CDR3 DNA: TGTGCCAGCGGGTTTGGACACACCAATCAGCCCCAGCATTTT.

The chain couples TRBV7-9 to TRBJ2-7; 9 bases are a match to TRBD1. J gave up 3 bases and V 6 bases, and 12 bases lay outside the gene matches. This CDR3 spans 16 amino acids. From germline, CDR1 is SEHNR and CDR2 FQNEAQ (reference sequence). CDR3: CASSPGSGQGFYEQYF. The CDR3 DNA follows: TGTGCCAGCAGTCCTGGGTCGGGACAGGGTTTCTACGAGCAGTACTTC.

This chain uses TRBV11-3 with TRBJ2-2, with TRBD1 identical over 7 bases. The trim removed 1 base at V and 4 bases at J, leaving 12 bases unmatched. Germline loops: CDR1 SGHNT, CDR2 YENEEA. This CDR3 contains 18 residues. CDR3 sequence: CASSLGSVMGQTTGELFF. The CDR3 DNA sequence: TGTGCCAGCAGCTTAGGATCCGTTATGGGACAGACCACCGGGGAGCTGTTTTTT.

The chain uses TRBV4-1 and TRBJ1-6; D gene uncertain. This CDR3 region has 15 residues. CDR1 is MGHRA, CDR2 YSYEKL, per germline. Trimming shortened V by 4 bases and J by 6 bases, and 13 bases separated the two germline ends. The CDR3 coding sequence is TGCGCCAGCAGCCGAGGACTGATAGCTAATTCACCCCTCCACTTT. As protein: CASSRGLIANSPLHF.